This TCR beta chain was sequenced in a study of cytomegalovirus exposure and HLA in healthy donors. Looking at the study overall: Out of roughly 170 million T cells, an earlier analysis found fewer than 140 million unique TCR beta sequences in total.

The study, taken as a whole, reports: In a later analysis, HLA-associated TCR beta chains were more clonally expanded than equally common others. In terms of immune exposure information, only CMV serostatus was available.

This CDR3 spans 13 amino acids. Deletions cut 3 bases from V and 11 bases from J, with 12 bases between. From germline, CDR1 is SGDLS and CDR2 YYNGEE. The primer mix had 60 Vbeta and 13 Jbeta primers. Clones were read by immunoSEQ multiplex PCR, and TCRdb kept only the in-frame ones, dropping some. The sample lists some 170,000 clones, 70% to 80% occurring once. Points on this clone: Its target is unknown.

Sequenced material: PBMCs. This sequence originates from a man aged 40-50 years in good health and CMV-seronegative. The chain combines TRBV9 with TRBJ1-6; a weak D match, TRBD1 (5 bases). The CDR3 spells CASSGAGLPPLHF. In DNA form, the CDR3 reads TGTGCCAGCAGCGGAGCAGGGCTGCCACCCCTCCACTTT.